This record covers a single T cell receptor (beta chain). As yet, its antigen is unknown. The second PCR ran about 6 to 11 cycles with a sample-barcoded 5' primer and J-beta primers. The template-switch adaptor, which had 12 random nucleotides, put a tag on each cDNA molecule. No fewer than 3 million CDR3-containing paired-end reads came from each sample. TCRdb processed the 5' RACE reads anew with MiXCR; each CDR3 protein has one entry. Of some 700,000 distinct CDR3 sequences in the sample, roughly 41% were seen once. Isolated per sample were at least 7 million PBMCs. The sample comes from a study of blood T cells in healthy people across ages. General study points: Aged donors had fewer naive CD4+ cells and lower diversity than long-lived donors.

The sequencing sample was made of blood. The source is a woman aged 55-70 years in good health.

The CDR3 DNA is TGCAGTGCTAGAGAAGCGGGGGGGCCAAGGGAGACCCAGTACTTC. As protein: CSAREAGGPRETQYF. The V call is TRBV20-1, the J call TRBJ2-5; 10 bases line up with TRBD2. J was trimmed by 5 bases and V by 0 bases; bases with no gene match: 6. This CDR3 region has 15 residues. Germline loops: CDR1 DFQATT, CDR2 SNEGSKA (reference sequence).